This TCR beta chain was profiled in a study of early T cells in non-severe SARS-CoV-2 infection (dated by TCRdb to 2020 to 2022). Turning to the overall study: TCR sequencing used bulk RNA from unsorted whole blood, so alpha and beta chains could not be paired. Broad study findings and their caveats: VDJdb matching was skewed toward anti-spike CD8 responses and likely underestimated virus-specific expansions, missing private and CD4 specificities.

Library preparation employed 5' RACE. Sequencing took place on a NextSeq 500. Unique molecular identifiers were attached to individual cDNA molecules in the TCR library protocol so that sequencing error and PCR bias could be corrected. Both TCR alpha and beta chains were sequenced, and tight co-correlation was observed between alpha and beta sequence abundances in each sample. The study's processing was this. Decombinator V4 was used to annotate the V gene, J gene and CDR3 of the TCR sequences. Expanded TCRs were defined as changing significantly between any two time points under a Poisson model with p below 0.0001. TCR abundances were normalised to the total number of TCRs sequenced per sample and were expressed as counts per million. TRAV1-2 paired with TRAJ12, TRAJ20 or TRAJ33 defined MAIT TCRs, while TRAV10 paired with TRAJ18 defined iNKT TCRs. VDJdb, accessed 1 November 2021, was searched for CMV, EBV and SARS-CoV-2 annotated TCRs, excluding TCRs annotated for multiple antigens. The public reads were quality trimmed at Q25 with fastp and then assembled into clones with MiXCR by TCRdb, keeping productive beta chains. Every CDR3 protein is listed once, alongside the most common genes and DNA of its rows. These V and J calls derive from TCRdb rather than the authors' analysis. This sample lists 55,000 to 65,000 distinct CDR3 sequences; more than 13% were detected once. Of the sample, roughly 4.3% falls within the top ten clones.

As concerns this clonotype: Which antigen it targets is not known. Per-nucleotide qualities are absent, and no much larger clonotype sits a single base away.

The study was a case-control design nested within a healthcare worker cohort in London, UK, with weekly nasopharyngeal swab PCR tests and blood sampling. Healthcare workers were recruited between 23 and 31 March 2020, during the week of the UK lockdown, and were followed weekly for up to roughly 15 weeks. CDR1 SNHLY and CDR2 FYNNEI are derived from the germline V gene. The CDR3 sequence holds 13 residues, the cysteine and phenylalanine included. The retained sequence is limited to the CDR3, 39 bases, with the frame set at the first base. Deletion took 7 bases off V and 6 bases off J, with a span of 15 bases between the germline ends.

Sequenced here: whole blood, sampled at baseline. Here the chain combines TRBV2 and TRBJ1-2; the D gene is possibly TRBD1, with 6 bases matching. This receptor was identified in an adult who was a healthcare worker with PCR-confirmed SARS-CoV-2 infection or an uninfected control (not recorded which). The DNA sequence is TGTGCCAGCACGGGGGCGCTAGGAAATGGCTACACCTTC. This sequence encodes CASTGALGNGYTF.